This is a list of T cell receptor beta chains from one sample in a study of blood T cell repertoires in COVID-19. Repertoires were generated with immunoSEQ multiplex PCR, while TCRdb's copy carries only in-frame clones and drops some. Of approximately 480,000 clones listed, about 91% are singletons. Source material: peripheral blood. The receptor source for this set is a man between 18 and 29 years old with COVID-19, enrolled during active disease. CDR3s include the opening cysteine and the closing phenylalanine or tryptophan. D genes are given only for firm matches. Rows may omit the clone size; those that give it use once, few, many or a size class.

clone size,J gene,V gene,D gene,CDR3 protein,CDR3 DNA
-,TRBJ2-3,TRBV3-1/TRBV3-2,TRBD2,CASRMTSDYTDTQYF,TGTGCCAGCAGAATGACTAGCGACTACACAGATACGCAGTATTTT
-,TRBJ2-5,TRBV19,TRBD1,CASSTRQGSETQYF,TGTGCCAGTAGTACGAGACAGGGATCAGAGACCCAGTACTTC
-,TRBJ2-7,TRBV11-2,-,CASNLEQGYSYEQYF,TGTGCCAGCAACTTAGAACAGGGCTATTCCTACGAGCAGTACTTC
-,TRBJ1-3,TRBV7-9,-,CASSSTGSAGNTIYF,TGTGCCAGCAGCTCAACAGGGAGTGCTGGAAACACCATATATTTT
once,TRBJ2-5,TRBV5-1,TRBD2,CASSPPRLAEMAETQYF,TGCGCCAGCAGCCCCCCCCGGCTAGCGGAAATGGCGGAGACCCAGTACTTC
-,TRBJ2-4,TRBV21-1,-,CASSKAGTLAKNIQYF,TGTGCCAGCAGCAAAGCGGGCACTCTAGCCAAAAACATTCAGTACTTC
-,TRBJ1-2,TRBV5-1,-,CASSLEVFRGYTF,TGCGCCAGCAGCTTGGAAGTCTTTCGGGGCTACACCTTC
-,TRBJ2-5,TRBV7-6,TRBD2,CASSQRWASGNQETQYF,TGTGCCAGCAGCCAGAGGTGGGCTAGCGGAAACCAAGAGACCCAGTACTTC
-,TRBJ2-3,TRBV5-1,TRBD2,CASSPTLRLAGEHTDTQYF,TGCGCCAGCAGCCCGACCCTTAGACTAGCGGGGGAGCACACAGATACGCAGTATTTT
-,TRBJ2-1,TRBV2,TRBD1,CASREKDRVEQFF,TGTGCCAGCAGGGAAAAGGACAGGGTTGAGCAGTTCTTC